These 25 T cell receptor beta chains originate from one sample sequenced in a study of beta chain features in type 1 diabetes. What was sequenced were expressed TCRB transcripts, since all of the isolated RNA had been reverse transcribed. The assay was immunoSEQ multiplex PCR, and TCRdb's table has in-frame clones only and misses some. Counted here are around 300,000 clones, around 10% occurring once; the ten biggest clones make up around 0.015%. The specimen was naive CD4+ T cells from blood. The receptor set was obtained from a woman in her twenties or thirties in good health.

This chain joins TRBV15 and TRBJ2-5, with 7 bases matching TRBD2. Germline CDR1 LNHNV, CDR2 YYDKDF (reference sequence). This CDR3 comprises 15 residues. J gave up 5 bases and V 1 base, and 7 bases lay outside the gene matches. CDR3 coding DNA: TGTGCCACCAGCAGAGCAACGGGAGGTTCGGAGACCCAGTACTTC. Translating it yields CATSRATGGSETQYF. Filled out from reference TRBV15 and TRBJ2-5, the complete variable domain reads DAMVIQNPRYQVTQFGKPVTLSCSQTLNHNVMYWYQQKSSQAPKLLFHYYDKDFNNEADTPDNFQSRRPNTSFCFLDIRSPGLGDTAMYLCATSRATGGSETQYFGPGTRLLVL.

The chain recombines TRBV30 with TRBJ1-3; perhaps TRBD1 as D (6 bases). CDR3 length: 16 amino acids. Germline V CDR1 and CDR2: GTSNPN, SVGIG (reference sequence). Trimming removed 0 bases at V and 3 bases at J, with 15 bases between. Here the CDR3 reads CAWSVLGGAVGNTIYF. The DNA for the CDR3 is TGTGCCTGGAGTGTCTTAGGGGGGGCCGTTGGAAACACCATATATTTT.

V usage is TRBV18 and J usage is TRBJ2-3; 8 positions agree with TRBD2. V was clipped by 0 bases and J by 1 base; unmatched bases: 3. The CDR3 extends over 16 amino acids. Germline V gene sequence: CDR1 KGHSH, CDR2 LQKENI. CDR3 residues: CASSPPTLAGTDTQYF. The DNA of the CDR3 is TGTGCCAGCTCACCACCAACACTAGCGGGCACAGATACGCAGTATTTT.

This clone came up a few times. This chain links TRBV18 with TRBJ2-1, with 8 positions matching TRBD2. V was pared by 2 bases and J by 6 bases, with 9 bases of the junction left unmatched. This CDR3 has 16 amino acids. Germline CDR1 is KGHSH and CDR2 is LQKENI. CDR3 coding DNA: TGTGCCAGCTCACCATGGGAACTAGCGGACCCCAATGAGCAGTTCTTC. Translated: CASSPWELADPNEQFF.

This clone was found a few times. Different DNA sequences within this sample yield the same CDR3. This chain joins TRBV7-9 and TRBJ2-7, with no clear D. There are 11 residues in the CDR3. The germline gives CDR1 SEHNR, CDR2 FQNEAQ (reference sequence). V shed 3 bases and J shed 4 bases, with 4 bases lying between them. The CDR3 nucleotides are TGTGCCAGCAGCTTCAGTTACGAGCAGTACTTC. This encodes CASSFSYEQYF.

There are a few counts of this clone. This sequence joins TRBV2 and TRBJ2-5, with 8 bases identical to TRBD1. From germline, CDR1 is SNHLY and CDR2 FYNNEI. The CDR3 sequence is 16 residues long. After removal of 2 bases from V and 4 bases from J, the junction contained 9 bases not matched to a gene. Here the CDR3 reads CASSEQGAMVGETQYF. CDR3 nucleotide sequence: TGTGCCAGCAGTGAACAGGGGGCGATGGTGGGAGAGACCCAGTACTTC.

This clone was detected only a few times. The J gene is TRBJ2-2, the V gene TRBV6-5; unclear D gene. V shed 6 bases and J shed 1 base, with 9 bases lying between them. The CDR3 has 14 residues. Germline lookup yields CDR1 MNHEY and CDR2 SVGAGI. In DNA form, the CDR3 reads TGTGCCAGCAGCCCGAGAGGGAACACCGGGGAGCTGTTTTTT. Translating gives CASSPRGNTGELFF.

Remarks on this clone: A read error may produce the germline difference seen at one junction end. The chain uses TRBV6-6 and TRBJ2-1; a possible D gene is TRBD1 (5 bases). CDR1 and CDR2 (germline): MNHNY, SVGAGI (reference sequence). The CDR3 is 11 residues long. DNA of the CDR3: TGTGCCGGCAGGGCGGACAATGAGCAGTTCTTC. Translating it yields CAGRADNEQFF.

The chain has TRBV15 and TRBJ2-3; 10 bases agree with TRBD2. CDR1 is LNHNV and CDR2 is YYDKDF in the germline V gene (reference sequence). The CDR3 contains 17 residues. J was trimmed by 0 bases and V by 1 base; bases with no gene match: 4. The DNA for the CDR3 is TGTGCCACCAGCAGAGGACTAGCGGGTATGAGCACAGATACGCAGTATTTT. This encodes CATSRGLAGMSTDTQYF.

The chain combines TRBV28 with TRBJ2-7, with a possible D match to TRBD1 (5 bases). Germline V gene lookup returns CDR1 MDHEN and CDR2 SYDVKM. The V end was cut by 10 bases, the J end by 0 bases, with 13 bases between. CDR3 length: 13 residues. This CDR3 reads CAISPGISYEQYF. Written as DNA, the CDR3 is TGTGCCATATCACCAGGGATCTCCTACGAGCAGTACTTC.

The sample holds a few counts of this clone. This chain uses TRBV5-4 with TRBJ2-3; TRBD1 matches at 7 bases. The V gene end was trimmed by 4 bases and the J gene end by 2 bases; junction bases not matched to a gene: 10. The CDR3 is 16 amino acids. In germline, CDR1 is SGHNT, CDR2 YYREEE (reference sequence). In DNA, the CDR3 is TGTGCCAGCAGCCTCCTAGAAGGGACAGCCACAGATACGCAGTATTTT. Translating gives CASSLLEGTATDTQYF.

This chain links TRBV27 with TRBJ2-7; 12 bases fit TRBD2. Germline V gene lookup returns CDR1 MNHEY and CDR2 SMNVEV (reference sequence). The ends lost 5 bases at V and 2 bases at J; junction bases unmatched: 4. This CDR3 comprises 15 residues. The CDR3 sequence: CASSPSGRAPYEQYF. CDR3 nucleotide sequence: TGTGCCAGCAGTCCTAGCGGGAGGGCCCCCTACGAGCAGTACTTC.

This clone has more than one count but fewer than ten. The same CDR3 can be traced to other DNA sequences in this sample. V usage is TRBV30 and J usage is TRBJ1-5; D is undetermined. This CDR3 is built from 12 residues. Germline V gene sequence: CDR1 GTSNPN, CDR2 SVGIG (reference sequence). Trimming pared 5 bases from V and 3 bases from J, leaving 8 bases between. The CDR3 sequence is CAWGRANQPQHF. Here the CDR3 DNA reads TGTGCCTGGGGGAGGGCCAATCAGCCCCAGCATTTT. The whole variable domain, remainder taken from reference TRBV30 and TRBJ1-5, is SQTIHQWPATLVQPVGSPLSLECTVEGTSNPNLYWYRQAAGRGLQLLFYSVGIGQISSEVPQNLSASRPQDRQFILSSKKLLLSDSGFYLCAWGRANQPQHFGDGTRLSIL.

This chain joins TRBV7-6 and TRBJ2-5; possibly TRBD2 for D (5 bases). CDR1 is SGHVS and CDR2 is FNYEAQ in the germline V gene. The V end lost 11 bases, the J end lost 5 bases, and 18 bases lay between the germline ends. CDR3 length: 13 residues. The CDR3 here is CAASGPTRETQYF. The CDR3 bases are TGTGCCGCCAGCGGACCGACGCGGGAGACCCAGTACTTC.

The chain carries TRBV7-3 and TRBJ2-5; TRBD2 matches at 7 bases. Germline CDR1 reads SGHTA; CDR2 reads FQGTGA. The CDR3 runs 16 residues. J lost 2 bases, V lost 5 bases, and 11 bases had no gene match. The CDR3 spells CASSGDAGASQETQYF. The CDR3, as DNA: TGTGCCAGCAGCGGTGACGCGGGAGCCTCGCAAGAGACCCAGTACTTC.

This chain connects TRBV19 to TRBJ1-1, with 11 bases aligning to TRBD1. The CDR3 extends over 14 amino acids. With 5 bases clipped from V and 4 bases from J, the junction kept 3 bases outside the gene matches. Germline values: CDR1 LNHDA, CDR2 SQIVND (reference sequence). The CDR3 here is CASSAGTGGTEAFF. The CDR3 DNA reads TGTGCCAGTAGTGCCGGGACAGGGGGCACTGAAGCTTTCTTT.

The chain has TRBV5-8 and TRBJ2-5; 9 bases map to TRBD1. Germline lookup yields CDR1 SGHTS and CDR2 YDEGEE. With 4 bases clipped from V and 5 bases from J, the junction kept 3 bases outside the gene matches. The CDR3 has 13 amino acids. CDR3 region: CASSGTGTETQYF. The CDR3 nucleotides read TGTGCCAGCAGCGGGACAGGGACGGAGACCCAGTACTTC.

This clone occurred a few times. The chain is built from TRBV18 and TRBJ2-3; no firm D call. Germline V gene lookup returns CDR1 KGHSH and CDR2 LQKENI. The CDR3 runs 14 residues. V lost 3 bases to trimming and J lost 2 bases, with 9 bases between them. This CDR3 reads CASSPTVDTDTQYF. The CDR3 DNA reads as TGTGCCAGCTCACCTACAGTGGACACAGATACGCAGTATTTT.

The chain uses TRBV6-4 and TRBJ1-2; D remains unclear. Germline assignment: CDR1 MRHNA and CDR2 SNTAGT. The germline V and J ends were trimmed by 2 bases and 7 bases, with 20 bases remaining between them. The length of the CDR3 is 16 residues. CDR3 sequence (DNA): TGTGCCAGCAGTGACGGGAGGGTTCGATCCTTAGTTGGCTACACCTTC. It encodes CASSDGRVRSLVGYTF.

This chain uses TRBV19 with TRBJ2-1; 7 bases map to TRBD1. V dropped 1 base and J dropped 14; count of bases not matched to a gene: 8. Germline V CDR1 and CDR2: LNHDA, SQIVND (reference sequence). CDR3 length equals 13 residues. CDR3 nucleotides: TGTGCCAGTAGTATAGGTAGGGACAGTAGGAAGTTCTTC. Protein: CASSIGRDSRKFF. Together with reference TRBV19 and TRBJ2-1, the CDR3 gives the full variable domain: DGGITQSPKYLFRKEGQNVTLSCEQNLNHDAMYWYRQDPGQGLRLIYYSQIVNDFQKGDIAEGYSVSREKKESFPLTVTSAQKNPTAFYLCASSIGRDSRKFFGPGTRLTVL.

J is TRBJ2-1 and V is TRBV29-1; TRBD2 is a possible D gene (5 bases). In germline, CDR1 is SQVTM, CDR2 ANQGSEA. V was pared by 3 bases and J by 4 bases, with 7 bases between. The CDR3 loop spans 12 amino acids. The CDR3 spells CSVEEDYNEQFF. CDR3 in DNA: TGCAGCGTTGAGGAGGATTACAATGAGCAGTTCTTC.

V gene TRBV15 combines with J gene TRBJ2-1; 9 nucleotides agree with TRBD1. The CDR3 sequence is 15 residues long. Germline loops: CDR1 LNHNV, CDR2 YYDKDF (reference sequence). Trimming at V came to 0 bases and at J to 7 bases, leaving 4 bases not matched to a gene. CDR3 protein: CATSRERTGVNEQFF. The CDR3 nucleotides read TGTGCCACCAGCAGAGAACGGACAGGGGTGAATGAGCAGTTCTTC.

V usage is TRBV7-2 and J usage is TRBJ2-7; 7 bases match TRBD1. Germline V gene data show CDR1 as SGHTA and CDR2 as FQGNSA. J was trimmed by 6 bases and V by 5 bases; bases with no gene match: 7. The CDR3 spans 13 residues. The CDR3 nucleotides are TGTGCCAGCAGCCTGACAGGGAGTTCCGAGCAGTACTTC. It translates to CASSLTGSSEQYF.

This clone has just one count. V gene TRBV30 combines with J gene TRBJ2-7; weak D call: TRBD1 (6 bases). The CDR3 extends over 14 amino acids. V was trimmed by 1 base and J by 0 bases, leaving 10 bases between them. Per the germline V gene, CDR1 is GTSNPN and CDR2 is SVGIG (reference sequence). This CDR3 reads CAWSGGLDSYEQYF. CDR3 bases: TGTGCCTGGAGTGGGGGGCTAGACTCCTACGAGCAGTACTTC.

The chain combines TRBV5-8 with TRBJ2-7; perhaps TRBD2 as D (6 bases). The CDR3 covers 15 residues. V was shortened by 3 bases and J by 6 bases, with 19 bases between the two germline ends. Germline V lookup: CDR1 SGHTS, CDR2 YDEGEE. The CDR3 nucleotides are TGTGCCAGCAGCTGGGGGGACGAGGTTATGAGCGAGCAGTACTTC. Its translation is CASSWGDEVMSEQYF.